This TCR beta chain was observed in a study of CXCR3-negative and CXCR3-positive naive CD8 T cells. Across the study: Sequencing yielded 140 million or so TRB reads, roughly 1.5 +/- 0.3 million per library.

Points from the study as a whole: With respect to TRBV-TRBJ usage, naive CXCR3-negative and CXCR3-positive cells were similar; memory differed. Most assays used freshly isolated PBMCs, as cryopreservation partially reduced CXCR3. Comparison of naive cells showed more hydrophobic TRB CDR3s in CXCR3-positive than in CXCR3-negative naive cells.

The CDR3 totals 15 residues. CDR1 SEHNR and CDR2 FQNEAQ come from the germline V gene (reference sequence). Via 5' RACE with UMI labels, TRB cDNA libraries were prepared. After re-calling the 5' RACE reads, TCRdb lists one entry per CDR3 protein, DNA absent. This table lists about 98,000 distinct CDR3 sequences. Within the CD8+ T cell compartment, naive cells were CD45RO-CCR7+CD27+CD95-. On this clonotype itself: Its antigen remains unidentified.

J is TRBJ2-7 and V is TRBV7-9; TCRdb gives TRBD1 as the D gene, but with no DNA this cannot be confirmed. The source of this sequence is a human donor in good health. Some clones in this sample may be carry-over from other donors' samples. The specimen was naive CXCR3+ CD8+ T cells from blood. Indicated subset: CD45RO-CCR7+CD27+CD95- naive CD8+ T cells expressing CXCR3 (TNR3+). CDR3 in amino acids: CASSPAQEILYEQYF.